This T cell receptor beta chain was profiled in a study of cytomegalovirus exposure and HLA in healthy donors. Unmatched junction bases numbered 7, after V lost 5 bases and J lost 0 bases. The CDR3 consists of 16 residues. Germline CDR1 SGHKS, CDR2 YYEKEE (reference sequence). The PCR had 60 Vbeta and 13 Jbeta primers. Produced via immunoSEQ multiplex PCR; TCRdb's table is partial and in-frame only. The table lists 150,000 to 200,000 clones, around 79% of them singletons. The receptor's source is a woman in her forties or fifties in good health and CMV-seronegative. Source material: PBMCs. This rearrangement joins TRBV5-5 to TRBJ1-4; 7 bases map to TRBD1. The CDR3 reads CASRLGQAATNEKLFF. In nucleotides, the CDR3 is TGTGCCAGCAGATTAGGACAGGCCGCAACTAATGAAAAACTGTTTTTT.